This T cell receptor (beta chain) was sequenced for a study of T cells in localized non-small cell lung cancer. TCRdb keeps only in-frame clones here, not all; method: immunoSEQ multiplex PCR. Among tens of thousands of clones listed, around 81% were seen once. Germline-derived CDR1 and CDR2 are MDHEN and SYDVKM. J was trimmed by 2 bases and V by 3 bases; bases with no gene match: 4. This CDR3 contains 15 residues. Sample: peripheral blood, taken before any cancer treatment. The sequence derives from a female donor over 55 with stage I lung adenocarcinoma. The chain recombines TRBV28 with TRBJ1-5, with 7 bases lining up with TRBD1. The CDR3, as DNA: TGTGCCAGCAGTTTTTCAGGGGGAGGCAATCAGCCCCAGCATTTT. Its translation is CASSFSGGGNQPQHF.